Listed below are T cell receptor beta chains from one sample, sequenced in a study of blood T cell repertoires in COVID-19. Libraries were prepared by immunoSEQ multiplex PCR; TCRdb keeps only in-frame clonotypes and omits some of them. Of fewer than 60,000 clones in the sample, approximately 87% were seen once. Sample: peripheral blood. These receptor sequences come from a man aged 50 to 60 with acute or convalescent COVID-19. Each CDR3 is given with its conserved first and last residue. Each record gives: D gene, J gene, clone size, V gene, CDR3 DNA, CDR3 protein. D genes are given only for firm matches. Only part of the rows carry a size: once, few, many, or a class if the clone is expanded.

>TRBD2|TRBJ2-1|NA|TRBV20-1
TGCAGTGCTAGTGAACTAGCGGGCTCCTACAATGAGCAGTTCTTC
CSASELAGSYNEQFF
>TRBD2|TRBJ2-2|NA|TRBV5-1
TGCGCCAGCAGCGTTGCGCCGGGACTAGTCTTAACCGGGGAGCTGTTTTTT
CASSVAPGLVLTGELFF
>TRBD1|TRBJ2-7|NA|TRBV19
TGTGCCAGTGGGAACAGGGGAAGAACCTACGAGCAGTACTTC
CASGNRGRTYEQYF
>NA|TRBJ1-6|NA|TRBV5-6
TGTGCCAGCAGCGCTCAGGGGAATTCACCCCTCCACTTT
CASSAQGNSPLHF
>TRBD1|TRBJ2-1|NA|TRBV7-9
TGTGCCAGCAGCCCCCTATGGACAGGTACCTACAATGAGCAGTTCTTC
CASSPLWTGTYNEQFF
>TRBD1|TRBJ1-3|NA|TRBV7-9
TGTGCCAGCACCGGGACAGCAGGAAACACCATATATTTT
CASTGTAGNTIYF
>TRBD1|TRBJ1-1|NA|TRBV6-1
TGTGCCAGCAGTGAGAACAGGGGGCGAACTGAAGCTTTCTTT
CASSENRGRTEAFF
>TRBD2|TRBJ2-7|NA|TRBV27
TGTGCCAGTACGGGACCCGGGGGGAGGGGTTACGAGCAGTACTTC
CASTGPGGRGYEQYF
>NA|TRBJ1-2|once|TRBV6-5
TGTGCCAGCAGCCGGACACCTCAAGCTAACTATGGCTACACCTTC
CASSRTPQANYGYTF
>NA|TRBJ2-5|once|TRBV5-1
TGCGCCAGCAGCCGGTGGGGGGAAACACAAGAGACCCAGTACTTC
CASSRWGETQETQYF
>TRBD1|TRBJ1-3|NA|TRBV9
TGTGCCAGCAGCGTAACAGGGGTAACGGGAAACACCATATATTTT
CASSVTGVTGNTIYF
>NA|TRBJ2-5|NA|TRBV7-9
TGTGCCAGCAGCTTAGAGAGGGAGACCCAGTACTTC
CASSLERETQYF
>NA|TRBJ1-4|NA|TRBV5-1
TGCGCCAGCAGCTTGGAACAGGGAAGGAAACTGTTTTTT
CASSLEQGRKLFF
>TRBD2|TRBJ2-3|NA|TRBV19
TGTGCCAGTAGAGGGAGGGCCCGGGAGAGTCCCTTCACAGATACGCAGTATTTT
CASRGRARESPFTDTQYF
>NA|TRBJ1-2|NA|TRBV2
TGTGCCAGCCCTCCCAGGAACAGGTTGAATGGCTACACCTTC
CASPPRNRLNGYTF
>TRBD1|TRBJ2-1|NA|TRBV18
TGTGCCAGCTCACGGGGTACAGGGGACAACAATGAGCAGTTCTTC
CASSRGTGDNNEQFF
>TRBD1|TRBJ2-7|NA|TRBV14
TGTGCCAGCAGCCTTGGGACAGGGGGCTGGTACGAGCAGTACTTC
CASSLGTGGWYEQYF
>NA|TRBJ1-5|few|TRBV19
TGTGCCAGTATGCCCGAGGTATTGGGTCAGCCCCAGCATTTT
CASMPEVLGQPQHF
>NA|TRBJ2-7|NA|TRBV6-2/TRBV6-3
TGTGCCAGCAGTTACCGAAGACTGGTCGAGCAGTACTTC
CASSYRRLVEQYF
>NA|TRBJ1-4|NA|TRBV9
TGTGCCAGCAGCGTAGGAGGAGGGGTGGAAAAACTGTTTTTT
CASSVGGGVEKLFF
>NA|TRBJ1-4|NA|TRBV19
TGTGCCAGTAGTATAAACAGGGCAACTAATGAAAAACTGTTTTTT
CASSINRATNEKLFF
>NA|TRBJ2-7|NA|TRBV5-1
TGCGCCAGCAGGAAAGAATGGGCAGACGAGCAGTACTTC
CASRKEWADEQYF
>NA|TRBJ1-1|NA|TRBV7-3
TGTGCCAGCAGCTTAACACAGGGCACTGAAGCTTTCTTT
CASSLTQGTEAFF
>TRBD1|TRBJ1-1|NA|TRBV28
TGTGCCAGCAGTTTGGACAGGGTCGCTGAAGCTTTCTTT
CASSLDRVAEAFF
>TRBD1|TRBJ1-3|NA|TRBV5-1
TGCGCCAGCAGCTTCGGGACAGGGGGCCCTGGAAACACCATATATTTT
CASSFGTGGPGNTIYF
>NA|TRBJ2-3|NA|TRBV5-1
TGCGCCAGCAGCCTGGGGGGCGGCAGCACAGATACGCAGTATTTT
CASSLGGGSTDTQYF
>NA|TRBJ2-7|NA|TRBV12-3/TRBV12-4
TGTGCCAGCAGTTTTGGCGGGATCTACGAGCAGTACTTC
CASSFGGIYEQYF
>NA|TRBJ1-2|NA|TRBV6-5
TGTGCCTCCCACGGGGTTGAGGACTATGGCTACACCTTC
CASHGVEDYGYTF
>NA|TRBJ1-4|NA|TRBV27
TGTGCCAGCAGTTCCCCGGTAACTAATGAAAAACTGTTTTTT
CASSSPVTNEKLFF
>TRBD1|TRBJ2-5|NA|TRBV24-1
TGTGCCACCAGTGATGGGGCAGGGGGCGGCGAGACCCAGTACTTC
CATSDGAGGGETQYF
>NA|TRBJ2-3|NA|TRBV3-1/TRBV3-2
TGTGCCAGCAGCCAAGATGCGGCTAGCACAGATACGCAGTATTTT
CASSQDAASTDTQYF
>TRBD2|TRBJ2-5|NA|TRBV25-1
TGTGCCAGCAGTGAAGGGAGGGGCGGGGAGACCCAGTACTTC
CASSEGRGGETQYF